This T cell receptor beta chain derives from a study of vaccination effects on CD4 cells after COVID-19 (dated 2022 in TCRdb). For the wider study: Post-vaccine samples across the study were collected a median of 72 days after the second dose, with a range of 14 to 241. SARS-CoV-2 spike-specific CD4+ TCR repertoires were compared before and after mRNA vaccination in COVID-19 convalescent patients and in infection-naive vaccine recipients. A total of over nine COVID-19 convalescent patients and a handful of SARS-CoV-2-naive healthy vaccine recipients were included in the full study. The Oncomine TCR Beta short-read assay on an Illumina iSeq 100 was used to sequence cultures from other donors in the study. The study at large found these results: Limitations of the study were the small number of convalescent patients and the absence of early post-infection timepoints. Clones induced by infection and clones induced by vaccination both contracted markedly at late timepoints after vaccination, which fits with T cell responses waning over time. In healthy vaccine recipients, vaccine-induced clones were almost all SARS-CoV-2 mono-reactive, with only 1 of 255 being cross-reactive with common cold coronaviruses.

In the ViraFEST assay, PBMC were stimulated with viral peptide pools, and TCR sequencing was then used to find antigen-specific CD4+ T cell clonotypes based on their expansion. After approximately eleven days of culture, CD4+ T cells were isolated with the EasySep CD4+ T cell isolation kit. Each participant received two doses of an mRNA SARS-CoV-2 vaccine, either BNT162b2 or mRNA-1273. Negative nucleocapsid antibody results before and after vaccination confirmed that the healthy vaccine recipients had no prior SARS-CoV-2 infection. Around 2 million PBMC per well were cultured in IMDM with approximately 5% human AB serum, roughly 11 IU/ml IL-2 and gentamicin, plus 10 ug/ml peptides. Half of the culture medium was replaced with fresh IL-2-containing medium on days 3 and 7. Unless noted otherwise, every peptide stimulation condition was grown in triplicate wells. Using Ficoll-Paque Plus gradient centrifugation, PBMC were separated from whole blood and then either used fresh or cryopreserved at -140C. The overlapping peptide pools covered the spike proteins of SARS-CoV-2 as well as those of the common cold coronaviruses HCoV-NL63, HCoV-OC43 and HCoV-229E. Genomic DNA was extracted from cultured CD4+ T cells with the QIAamp micro DNA kit.

The CDR3, cysteine through phenylalanine, is 16 amino acids long. Only the CDR3 DNA stays, 48 bases, in frame from base 1. For CDR1 and CDR2, the germline V gene (reference sequence) lists PRHDT and FYEKMQ. Trimming takes 4 bases off V and 5 bases off J; junction bases not matched to a gene: 10. The library relied on the immunoSEQ multiplex PCR assay. TCR beta CDR3 sequencing was performed on DNA from the cultured, isolated CD4+ T cells. The study's own analysis went as follows. Non-productive TCR sequences were removed, reads were trimmed to the CDR3 region, and CDR3s of at least 7 amino acids were retained. Antigen-specific clonotypes were identified with the MANAFEST web app by comparing expansion in peptide wells against reference cultures. To be called positive, a clone needed expansion at FDR<0.05 compared with the reference and with all other wells, an odds ratio greater than 5, and a frequency greater than 0.1% in two replicate wells. Cross-reactive clonotypes were defined as significantly expanded in SARS-CoV-2 spike wells and in at least one common cold coronavirus spike condition. Levenshtein distance calculated with the stringdist R package was used to assess CDR3 similarity, and unrooted trees were constructed with ape in R 3.6.1. In TCRdb, the immuneACCESS table is reduced to in-frame sequences with V and J assigned. These tables do not hold every clone; where another copy was compared, an unresolved V gene accounts for under half, and the others remain unexplained. V, J and clone size are taken as reported in that table, and D and trimming were inferred from the DNA itself. A total of 25,000 to 35,000 clones appear in this sample, more than 75% of them only once. The ten largest clones represent approximately 1.6% of the sample.

As concerns this clone: What antigen it recognizes has not been identified. No base quality information exists; no much larger clone differs at one position.

This sequence was found in a human donor who received a COVID-19 vaccine. Some clones in this sample may be carry-over from other donors' samples. The chain links TRBV13 with TRBJ2-5, with TRBD1 matching 10 junction bases. Here the sequenced sample was CD4+ T cells from PBMCs cultured with HCoV-NL63 spike peptides, taken after COVID-19 vaccination. The sample's cell subset or site, from its label and the paper: HCoV-NL63 spike overlapping peptide pool stimulation. The nucleotides read TGTGCCAGCAGCTCATGGGGGACAGGGGAGATGGAGACCCAGTACTTC. Its protein reads: CASSSWGTGEMETQYF.